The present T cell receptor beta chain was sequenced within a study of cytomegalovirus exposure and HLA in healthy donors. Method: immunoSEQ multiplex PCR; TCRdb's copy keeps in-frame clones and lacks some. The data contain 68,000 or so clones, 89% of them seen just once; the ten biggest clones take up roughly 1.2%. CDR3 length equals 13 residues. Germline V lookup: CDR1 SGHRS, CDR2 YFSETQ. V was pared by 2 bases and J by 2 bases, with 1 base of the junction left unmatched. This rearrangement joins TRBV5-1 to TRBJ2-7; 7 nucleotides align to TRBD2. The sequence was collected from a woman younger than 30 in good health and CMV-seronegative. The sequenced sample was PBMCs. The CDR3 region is CASSFGLAYEQYF. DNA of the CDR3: TGCGCCAGCAGCTTTGGACTAGCCTACGAGCAGTACTTC. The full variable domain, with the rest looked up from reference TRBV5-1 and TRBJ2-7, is KAGVTQTPRYLIKTRGQQVTLSCSPISGHRSVSWYQQTPGQGLQFLFEYFSETQRNKGNFPGRFSGRQFSNSRSEMNVSTLELGDSALYLCASSFGLAYEQYFGPGTRLTVT.